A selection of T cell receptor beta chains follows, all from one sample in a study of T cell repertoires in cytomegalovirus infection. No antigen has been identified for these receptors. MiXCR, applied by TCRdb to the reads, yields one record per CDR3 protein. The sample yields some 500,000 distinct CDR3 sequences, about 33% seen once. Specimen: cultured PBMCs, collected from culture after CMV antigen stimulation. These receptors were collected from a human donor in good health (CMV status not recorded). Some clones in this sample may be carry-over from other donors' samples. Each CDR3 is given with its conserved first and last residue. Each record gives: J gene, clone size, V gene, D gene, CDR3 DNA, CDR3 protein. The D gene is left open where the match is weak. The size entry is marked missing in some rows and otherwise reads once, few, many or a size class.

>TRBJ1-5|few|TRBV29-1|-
TGCAGCGTTGAAACCGATAGGAGTCAGCCCCAGCATTTT
CSVETDRSQPQHF
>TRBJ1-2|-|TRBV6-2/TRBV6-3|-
TGTGCCAGCAGTTACTCAGGGACCTATGGCTACACCTTC
CASSYSGTYGYTF
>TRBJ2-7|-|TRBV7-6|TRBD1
TGTGCCATCGAGGACAGGGCGGTCGAGCAGTACTTC
CAIEDRAVEQYF
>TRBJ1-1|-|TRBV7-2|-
TGTGCCAGCAGCTTACAGCCGATAGCTGAAGCTTTCTTT
CASSLQPIAEAFF
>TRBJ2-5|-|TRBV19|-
TGTGCCACCGACGGCGGCTCGACCCAGTACTTC
CATDGGSTQYF
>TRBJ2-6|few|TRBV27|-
TGTGCCAGCAGTAGCACAACAACGCCTGGGGCCAACGTCCTGACTTTC
CASSSTTTPGANVLTF
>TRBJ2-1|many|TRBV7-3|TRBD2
TGTGCCAGCTTAGGGGCGGGCGGGAGGTACAATGAGCAGTTCTTC
CASLGAGGRYNEQFF
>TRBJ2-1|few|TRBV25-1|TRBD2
TGTGCCAGCGCCCTAGCGGGAGGGCGAAATGAGCAGTTCTTC
CASALAGGRNEQFF
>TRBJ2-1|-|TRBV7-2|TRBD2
TGTGCCAGCAGCTTAGCGCGGTCTGGTAGCGGGACCCACAATGAGCAGTTCTTC
CASSLARSGSGTHNEQFF
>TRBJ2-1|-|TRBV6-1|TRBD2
TGTGCCAGCAGCCGCGACTTAATTAATCCGACTAGCGGGAGGATGAATGAGCAGTTCTTC
CASSRDLINPTSGRMNEQFF
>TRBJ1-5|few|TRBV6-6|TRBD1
TGTGCCAGCAGACACTCTACAGGGACAGAGGGCCATCAGCCCCAGCATTTT
CASRHSTGTEGHQPQHF
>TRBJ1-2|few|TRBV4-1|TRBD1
TGCGCCAGCACCACAGGGGTTCCTAATGGCTACACCTTC
CASTTGVPNGYTF
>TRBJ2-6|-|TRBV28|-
TGTGCCAGCAGTCCCCGGGGGCTAAGAGAAACTGGGGCCAACGTCCTGACTTTC
CASSPRGLRETGANVLTF
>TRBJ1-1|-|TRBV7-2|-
TGTGCCAGCAGCTCTCCGGGACCGCGAGAAGCTTTCTTT
CASSSPGPREAFF
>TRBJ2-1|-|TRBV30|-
TGTGCCTGGAGTACACGGGACAAATCTAAGCAGTTCTTC
CAWSTRDKSKQFF
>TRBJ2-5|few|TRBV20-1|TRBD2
TGCAGTGCTAGACCACTGTTGCCTACGCGGGAGGTTGAGACCCAGTACTTC
CSARPLLPTREVETQYF
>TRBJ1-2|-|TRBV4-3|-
TGCGCCAGCAGCCAAGAACTCGGAGTCCCCTATGGCTACACCTTC
CASSQELGVPYGYTF
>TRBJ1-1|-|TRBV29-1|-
TGCAGCGTTGGATGGAGACTACAGGACACTGAAGCTTTCTTT
CSVGWRLQDTEAFF
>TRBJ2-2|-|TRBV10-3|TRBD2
TGTGCCATCAGTGATCCTAGCGGGAGAATGGCCGGGGAGCTGTTTTTT
CAISDPSGRMAGELFF
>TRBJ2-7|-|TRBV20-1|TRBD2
TGCAGTGCTACCAGGACTAGCGGGCCCTACGAGCAGTACTTC
CSATRTSGPYEQYF
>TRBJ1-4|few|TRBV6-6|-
TGTGCCAGCAGTCACCCGGGGAGTAATGAAAAACTGTTTTTT
CASSHPGSNEKLFF
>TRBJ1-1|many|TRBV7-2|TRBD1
TGTGCCAGCAGCCCCCGGACAGGGGCAGTAGCTTTCTTT
CASSPRTGAVAFF
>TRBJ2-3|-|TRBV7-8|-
TGTGCCAGCACCCTCGGGACTGGCAGGGGTACGCAGTATTTT
CASTLGTGRGTQYF
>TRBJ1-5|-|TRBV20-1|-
TGCAGTGCTAGACTTCGGGGGGATCAGCCCCAGCATTTT
CSARLRGDQPQHF